Listed below are T cell receptor beta chains from one sample, sequenced in a study of T cells after yellow fever vaccination. One entry per CDR3 protein, called by TCRdb with MiXCR from the 5' RACE reads. The table has roughly 500,000 distinct CDR3 sequences, around 21% seen once. Source: PBMCs, taken 15 days after the yellow fever booster vaccination. The receptor source for this set is a man younger than 45 who received the YFV17D yellow fever vaccine. Each CDR3 is given with its conserved first and last residue. The D gene is left open where the match is weak. Rows give clone size only sometimes, using once, few, many, or a class for an expanded clone.

d_gene	v_gene	abundance	j_gene	CDR3nt	CDR3aa
.	TRBV7-2	.	TRBJ1-2	TGTGCCAGCAGCCCCGAGAACAGCGGTTCTAACTATGGCTACACCTTC	CASSPENSGSNYGYTF
TRBD1	TRBV24-1	few	TRBJ2-2	TGTGCCACCAGTGATTTGCGGTCTGACAGGGTCCCCGCCGGGGAGCTGTTTTTT	CATSDLRSDRVPAGELFF
.	TRBV6-5	few	TRBJ2-7	TGTGCCAGCAGTTATGGTTGGGGACAGCAGTACTTC	CASSYGWGQQYF
.	TRBV20-1	few	TRBJ2-3	TGCAGTGCTAGTTCGGCAGGGACCACAGATACGCAGTATTTT	CSASSAGTTDTQYF
TRBD2	TRBV15	few	TRBJ2-3	TGTGCCACCAGCAGAGAACTAGCGGGAGTAGGCACAGATACGCAGTATTTT	CATSRELAGVGTDTQYF
.	TRBV5-1	.	TRBJ2-7	TGCGCCAGCAGCTTGGAACTCACCACCGCGGCGCGAGCAACCTACGAGCAGTACTTC	CASSLELTTAARATYEQYF
.	TRBV5-5	few	TRBJ2-7	TGTGCCAGCAGCTTGGCTAGCGCCTGGGAGCAGTACTTC	CASSLASAWEQYF
TRBD1	TRBV5-1	few	TRBJ2-6	TGCGCCAGCAGCTTTAGACAGGGGGGTTTGTTTCGAAGTGGGGCCAACGTCCTGACTTTC	CASSFRQGGLFRSGANVLTF
TRBD2	TRBV9	.	TRBJ2-1	TGTGCCAGCAGCGTAACTAGCGGGATTTCTTACAATGAGCAGTTCTTC	CASSVTSGISYNEQFF
.	TRBV15	.	TRBJ1-1	TGTGCCACCAGCCCGACTTCGGGGGGGCATACTGAAGCTTTCTTT	CATSPTSGGHTEAFF
TRBD2	TRBV7-6	few	TRBJ2-1	TGTGCCAGCAGCTTAGCGGCCTCCGGACTAGCGGATGAGCAGTTCTTC	CASSLAASGLADEQFF
.	TRBV18	.	TRBJ2-1	TGTGCCAGCTCACACTACGGACTCGACAATGAGCAGTTCTTC	CASSHYGLDNEQFF
.	TRBV20-1	.	TRBJ2-2	TGCAGTGCGAAAAGGGCCGGGATCACCGGGGAGCTGTTTTTT	CSAKRAGITGELFF
.	TRBV20-1	.	TRBJ2-2	TGCAGTAGACTCGGGAGTGCGCCCGGGGAGCTGTTTTTT	CSRLGSAPGELFF
.	TRBV20-1	.	TRBJ1-1	TGCAGTGCTCTTAGCCAGGGACCAAACACTGAAGCTTTCTTT	CSALSQGPNTEAFF
TRBD1	TRBV4-1	few	TRBJ2-1	TGCGCCAGCAGTCGTCTCAAGATCGGGACAGAGAACAATGAGCAGTTCTTC	CASSRLKIGTENNEQFF
.	TRBV28	.	TRBJ2-5	TGTGCCAGCAGAATTGGTCCGGGTCCCTACCAAGAGACCCAGTACTTC	CASRIGPGPYQETQYF
.	TRBV12-3/TRBV12-4	many	TRBJ2-1	TGTGCCAGCAGATCAAGCGGAAGCTCCTACAATGAGCAGTTCTTC	CASRSSGSSYNEQFF
.	TRBV5-1	few	TRBJ2-4	TGCGCCAGCAGCTTCGGACCCGGTGGATTCATTCAGTACTTC	CASSFGPGGFIQYF
TRBD1	TRBV10-3	.	TRBJ2-7	TGTGCCATCAGCGACCGGGACAGGGTGACCGAGCAGTACTTC	CAISDRDRVTEQYF
TRBD1	TRBV20-1	once	TRBJ2-7	TGCAGTGCTCCCCGGGACAGTACCTACGAGCAGTACTTC	CSAPRDSTYEQYF
.	TRBV5-6	many	TRBJ2-5	TGTGCCAGCAGCTTGCCTCAAGAGACCCAGTACTTC	CASSLPQETQYF
.	TRBV5-1	.	TRBJ2-2	TGCGCCAGCAGCTTGGGGGGCCAAGGCGCCGGGGAGCTGTTTTTT	CASSLGGQGAGELFF